What follows is one TCR beta chain and its context. Its antigen remains unidentified. Possible read error: a much larger clone is one base away. This sample was included in a study of CD8 T cells in ankylosing spondylitis. Overall study results and limits: Researchers reportedly found disease-linked clones significantly enriched in matched ankylosing spondylitis synovial fluid.

V was cut by 6 bases and J by 7 bases, with 12 bases left in between. The CDR3 consists of 11 residues. CDR1 is DFQATT and CDR2 is SNEGSKA in the germline V gene (reference sequence). Scientists made TCR beta libraries using quantitative 5'-RACE with molecular barcodes. TCRdb recomputed calls from the 5' RACE reads with MiXCR, one row per CDR3 protein. The repertoire holds some 250,000 distinct CDR3 sequences, with approximately 11% as singletons. V and J are TRBV20-1 and TRBJ1-2, with D uncertain. Sequences were obtained from blood, either unsorted or a sorted T cell fraction (not recorded which). The TCR originated in a male donor with ankylosing spondylitis or in good health (not recorded which). CDR3 residues: CSARARLGYTF. For the CDR3, the DNA is TGCAGTGCCCGGGCTCGGCTTGGCTACACCTTC.